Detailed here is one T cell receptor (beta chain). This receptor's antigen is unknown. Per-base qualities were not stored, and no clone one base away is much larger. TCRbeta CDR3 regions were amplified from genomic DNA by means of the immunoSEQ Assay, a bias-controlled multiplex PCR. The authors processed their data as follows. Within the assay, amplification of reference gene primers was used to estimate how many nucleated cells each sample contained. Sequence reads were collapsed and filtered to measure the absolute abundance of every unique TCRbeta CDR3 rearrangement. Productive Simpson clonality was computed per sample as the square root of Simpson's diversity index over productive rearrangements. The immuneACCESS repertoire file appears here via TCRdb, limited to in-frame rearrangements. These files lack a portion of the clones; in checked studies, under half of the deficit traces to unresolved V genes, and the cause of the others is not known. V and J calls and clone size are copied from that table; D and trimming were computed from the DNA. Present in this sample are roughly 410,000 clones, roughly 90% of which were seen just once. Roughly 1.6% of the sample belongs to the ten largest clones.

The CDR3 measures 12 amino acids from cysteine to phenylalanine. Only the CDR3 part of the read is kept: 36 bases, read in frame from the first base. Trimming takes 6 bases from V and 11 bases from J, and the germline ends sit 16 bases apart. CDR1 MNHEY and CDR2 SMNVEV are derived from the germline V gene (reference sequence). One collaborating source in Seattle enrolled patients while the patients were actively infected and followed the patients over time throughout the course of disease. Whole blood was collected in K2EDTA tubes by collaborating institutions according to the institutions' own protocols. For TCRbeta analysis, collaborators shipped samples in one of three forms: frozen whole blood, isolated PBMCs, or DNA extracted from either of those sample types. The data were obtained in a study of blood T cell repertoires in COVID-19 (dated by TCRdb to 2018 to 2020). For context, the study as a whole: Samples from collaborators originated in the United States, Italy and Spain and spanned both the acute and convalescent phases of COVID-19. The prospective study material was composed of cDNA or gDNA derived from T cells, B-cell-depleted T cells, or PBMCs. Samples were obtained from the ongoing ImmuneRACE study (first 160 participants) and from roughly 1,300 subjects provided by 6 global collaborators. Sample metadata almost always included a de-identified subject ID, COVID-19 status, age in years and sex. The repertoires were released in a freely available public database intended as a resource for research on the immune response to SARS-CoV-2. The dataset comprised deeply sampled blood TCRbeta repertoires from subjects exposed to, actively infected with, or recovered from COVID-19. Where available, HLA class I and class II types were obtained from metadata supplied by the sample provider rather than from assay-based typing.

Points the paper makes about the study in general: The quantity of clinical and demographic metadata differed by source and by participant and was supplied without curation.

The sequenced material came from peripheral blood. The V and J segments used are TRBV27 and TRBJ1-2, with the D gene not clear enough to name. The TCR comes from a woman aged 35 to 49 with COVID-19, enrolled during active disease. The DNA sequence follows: TGTGCCAGCAGAGAGGGCGGTCGCCAATACACCTTC. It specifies CASREGGRQYTF.